A single TCR beta chain is shown here with its context. The antigen remains undetermined. Since all of the isolated RNA was reverse transcribed, expressed TCRB transcripts were what got sequenced. This table comes from immunoSEQ multiplex PCR, and its TCRdb copy is limited to in-frame clones, with some not included. The sample lists approximately 260,000 clones, about 20% occurring once. The sample originates from a study of beta chain features in type 1 diabetes. Findings and caveats of the study: For Type 1 diabetes patients, all four CD4+ subsets carried TCRB CDR3s that were moderately but significantly shorter.

Germline CDR1 is MNHEY and CDR2 is SVGAGI. The CDR3 extends over 14 amino acids. V lost 2 bases and J lost 4, with 11 bases in between. The specimen sequenced was naive CD4+ T cells from blood. The sequence was obtained from a woman aged 40-49 years with type 1 diabetes. This chain links TRBV6-5 with TRBJ1-2, with no clear D. In nucleotides, the CDR3 is TGTGCCAGCAGTTACGAGGGTAATGGCTATGGCTACACCTTC. Translated: CASSYEGNGYGYTF.